These T cell receptor beta chains were read from a single sample in a study of breast tumors, draining lymph nodes, adjacent tissues. TCRdb called the multiplex PCR reads again in MiXCR, with one record for every CDR3 protein. The data contain approximately 300,000 distinct CDR3 sequences, about 33% of them singletons. The sequenced sample consisted of axillary lymph node tissue. The receptor set was obtained from a female donor with breast cancer. Some clones in this sample may be carry-over from other donors' samples. CDR3s include the opening cysteine and the closing phenylalanine or tryptophan. D genes are given only for firm matches. Only part of the rows carry a size: once, few, many, or a class if the clone is expanded.

v_call	j_call	d_call	clone_size	cdr3_aa	cdr3_nt
TRBV7-8	TRBJ1-2	NA	many	CASSLVGGAANYGYTF	TGTGCCAGCAGCTTAGTAGGAGGGGCTGCTAACTATGGCTACACCTTC
TRBV15	TRBJ1-2	NA	many	CATSRDLEAPRGYTF	TGTGCCACCAGCAGAGATCTTGAGGCCCCGCGGGGCTACACCTTC
TRBV5-8	TRBJ1-2	NA	NA	CASSLDGTYGYTF	TGTGCCAGCAGCTTGGATGGGACCTATGGCTACACCTTC
TRBV20-1	TRBJ1-5	NA	many	CSARGRGGGDQPQHF	TGCAGTGCTAGAGGAAGGGGCGGGGGCGATCAGCCCCAGCATTTT
TRBV24-1	TRBJ2-5	NA	NA	CATTKQADQSTQYF	TGTGCCACCACAAAACAAGCGGACCAGTCTACCCAGTACTTC
TRBV5-1	TRBJ2-1	TRBD2	many	CASSLEILAVEQFF	TGCGCCAGCAGCTTGGAGATACTAGCGGTTGAGCAGTTCTTC
TRBV20-1	TRBJ2-1	TRBD2	once	CSARAPTSGYEQFF	TGCAGTGCTAGAGCCCCGACTAGCGGTTATGAGCAGTTCTTC
TRBV6-2/TRBV6-3	TRBJ2-7	TRBD2	few	CASRKQAATSGMYEQYF	TGTGCCAGCAGGAAGCAAGCAGCGACTAGCGGGATGTACGAGCAGTACTTC
TRBV15	TRBJ2-2	NA	many	CATSRGRGVTGRNTGELFF	TGTGCCACCAGCAGAGGAAGGGGTGTGACAGGCAGAAACACCGGGGAGCTGTTTTTT
TRBV20-1	TRBJ2-5	TRBD1	many	CSARSQGVQTQYF	TGCAGTGCTAGATCACAGGGGGTACAGACCCAGTACTTC
TRBV13	TRBJ2-1	NA	many	CASSRLLAADYNEQFF	TGTGCCAGCAGCCGTCTCTTAGCGGCCGACTACAATGAGCAGTTCTTC
TRBV5-4	TRBJ1-6	TRBD1	NA	CASSLTGAGNGSPLHF	TGTGCCAGCAGCTTGACAGGGGCAGGGAATGGCTCACCCCTCCACTTT
TRBV11-2	TRBJ2-3	TRBD2	few	CASSYSSGAGTDTQYF	TGTGCCAGCAGCTATTCTAGCGGGGCCGGAACAGATACGCAGTATTTT
TRBV15	TRBJ2-5	NA	many	CATSRVSLRVDQYF	TGTGCCACCAGCAGAGTTAGCCTGAGGGTCGACCAGTACTTC
TRBV11-3	TRBJ1-2	NA	NA	CASSLDPNNYGYTF	TGTGCCAGCAGCTTAGATCCCAATAACTATGGCTACACCTTC
TRBV6-1	TRBJ2-4	TRBD2	few	CASTEDRLAGENIQYF	TGTGCCAGCACCGAGGATAGACTAGCGGGAGAAAACATTCAGTACTTC
TRBV19	TRBJ2-5	TRBD2	many	CASRLPGLAGEETQYF	TGTGCCAGTAGGCTACCGGGACTAGCGGGAGAGGAGACCCAGTACTTC
TRBV5-1	TRBJ1-2	TRBD1	NA	CASSLTGQGASNYGYTF	TGCGCCAGCAGCTTGACGGGACAGGGGGCGTCTAACTATGGCTACACCTTC
TRBV11-3	TRBJ2-7	TRBD1	NA	CASSRAGDRDEQYF	TGTGCCAGCAGCCGAGCTGGGGACAGGGACGAGCAGTACTTC
TRBV3-2	TRBJ2-7	NA	NA	CASSQCGSSYEQYF	TGTGCCAGCAGCCAATGCGGCTCCTCCTACGAGCAGTACTTC
TRBV20-1	TRBJ2-3	TRBD2	many	CSARLAGVLPDTQYF	TGCAGTGCTAGACTAGCGGGAGTACTCCCAGATACGCAGTATTTT
TRBV27	TRBJ2-1	NA	few	CASSLSRGWGLDAVHEQFF	TGTGCCAGCAGTTTAAGTCGCGGATGGGGACTTGACGCCGTGCATGAGCAGTTCTTC
TRBV5-1	TRBJ2-3	TRBD2	many	CASSGGLAVRGADTQYF	TGCGCCAGCAGCGGGGGACTAGCGGTCCGGGGGGCAGATACGCAGTATTTT
TRBV6-6	TRBJ1-5	TRBD1	few	CASRDTGASNQPQHF	TGTGCCAGCAGGGATACAGGGGCTAGCAATCAGCCCCAGCATTTT
TRBV4-2	TRBJ2-2	TRBD2	few	CASSPRRGRGPEGPGELFF	TGTGCCAGCAGCCCCCGGCGCGGGAGGGGACCAGAAGGCCCCGGGGAGCTGTTTTTT
TRBV7-9	TRBJ2-3	NA	many	CASSLKAFGTSTDTQYF	TGTGCCAGCAGCTTAAAAGCGTTCGGGACAAGCACAGATACGCAGTATTTT
TRBV6-5	TRBJ2-2	TRBD2	NA	CASSSGTSGRGTGELFF	TGTGCCAGCAGTTCAGGGACTAGCGGGAGAGGAACCGGGGAGCTGTTTTTT
TRBV2	TRBJ2-6	TRBD1	few	CASRLSPTGTVSSGANVLTF	TGTGCCAGCAGACTTTCCCCGACCGGGACAGTCAGCTCTGGGGCCAACGTCCTGACTTTC
TRBV20-1	TRBJ2-3	NA	NA	CSARDRGQYF	TGCAGTGCTAGAGATCGGGGGCAGTATTTT
TRBV28	TRBJ2-2	TRBD1	few	CASSRQGIGAGELFF	TGTGCCAGCAGTAGACAGGGAATAGGTGCCGGGGAGCTGTTTTTT